The 21 T cell receptor beta chains below all came from one sample that was sequenced in a study of T cells in Graves' hyperthyroidism and ophthalmopathy (dated by TCRdb to between 2019 and 2020). Library generation was performed with multiplex PCR. The sample was run on an Illumina HiSeq 2000. The TCR beta CDR3 regions were amplified from the RNA transcripts. For the first round of RT-PCR on the TCR CDR3, the HTBI primer set was used together with the Qiagen OneStep RT-PCR kit. The raw public reads went through TCRdb reprocessing: fastp at Q25, MiXCR clone calling, in-frame beta chains kept. Every entry covers one CDR3 protein and lists the most common genes and DNA from its rows. This sample lists under 350,000 distinct CDR3 sequences; 21% were detected once. The ten top clones hold roughly 52% of the sample. Sequencing input: blood. Receptors originate from a woman aged 45-65 years with Graves' hyperthyroidism.

This clonotype appeared many times. V is TRBV4-1 and J is TRBJ1-5; D gene uncertain. CDR3 size: 15 residues. Germline CDR1 MGHRA, CDR2 YSYEKL. V lost 0 bases to trimming and J lost 5 bases, with 11 bases between them. CDR3 bases: TGCGCCAGCAGCCAAGATGATCAGGAATATCAGCCCCAGCATTTT. Protein sequence: CASSQDDQEYQPQHF.

V usage is TRBV29-1 and J usage is TRBJ2-7; 7 bases line up with TRBD1. The CDR3 has 14 amino acids. V shed 1 base and J 4 bases; nucleotides not matched to a gene: 7. Germline CDR1 and CDR2: SQVTM and ANQGSEA. This CDR3 reads CSVEVGTEWYEQYF. The DNA for the CDR3 is TGCAGCGTTGAAGTGGGGACAGAATGGTACGAGCAGTACTTC.

The chain recombines TRBV10-3 with TRBJ2-1; D uncertain. The CDR3 runs to 13 residues. Germline V lookup: CDR1 ENHRY, CDR2 SYGVKD. V dropped 6 bases and J dropped 5 bases, with 11 bases sitting between them. CDR3 sequence (DNA): TGTGCCATCAGGGGCCAGGTGAACAATGAGCAGTTCTTC. Translation gives CAIRGQVNNEQFF.

The chain recombines TRBV4-1 with TRBJ2-1; 12 nucleotides line up with TRBD2. The CDR3 length is 17 residues. CDR1 MGHRA and CDR2 YSYEKL come from the germline V gene. J lost 4 bases, V lost 4 bases, and 8 bases had no gene match. The CDR3 nucleotides are TGCGCCAGCAGCCTAGAGGCTAGCGGGAGGGGGTACAATGAGCAGTTCTTC. It encodes CASSLEASGRGYNEQFF.

The V call is TRBV12-3 or TRBV12-4, the J call TRBJ2-1; D may be TRBD1 or TRBD2 (6 bases each). This CDR3 comprises 12 residues. The ends were cut back, 3 bases at V and 8 bases at J, with 8 bases in the middle. The CDR3 nucleotides are TGTGCCAGCAGTTTGGGGGGCGATGAGCAGTTCTTC. Encoded protein: CASSLGGDEQFF.

The chain uses TRBV4-3 and TRBJ1-1, with no clear D. This CDR3 is 15 amino acids long. Germline V CDR1 and CDR2: LGHNA, YSLEER. The V gene lost 3 bases and the J gene lost 1 base, with 12 bases spanning the gap. CDR3 nucleotides: TGCGCCAGCAGCCAGGTTAGGCAGAGGAACACTGAAGCTTTCTTT. Translating it yields CASSQVRQRNTEAFF.

The J gene is TRBJ2-1, the V gene TRBV6-2 or TRBV6-3, with D perhaps TRBD2 (7 bases). The germline V and J ends were trimmed by 0 bases and 9 bases, with 15 bases remaining between them. Per germline, CDR1 MNHEY and CDR2 SVGEGT. The CDR3 runs 15 residues. CDR3 residues: CASSYSREGGGEQFF. CDR3 DNA: TGTGCCAGCAGTTACTCGAGAGAGGGAGGGGGTGAGCAGTTCTTC.

This clonotype has at least ten counts. The chain is built from TRBV20-1 and TRBJ1-2; 11 bases line up with TRBD1. This CDR3 is built from 14 residues. Germline-derived CDR1 and CDR2 are DFQATT and SNEGSKA (reference sequence). V dropped 5 bases and J dropped 4; count of bases not matched to a gene: 6. The CDR3 is CSAQDRGRIYGYTF. The CDR3 DNA reads as TGCAGTGCTCAGGACAGGGGGCGCATCTATGGCTACACCTTC.

The gene calls are TRBV11-3 and TRBJ1-1; 10 bases are a match to TRBD1. Germline V gene sequence: CDR1 SGHNT, CDR2 YENEEA. The CDR3 consists of 15 residues. Trimming cost V 2 bases and J 11 bases; bases outside gene matches: 11. CDR3 in DNA: TGTGCCAGCAGCTTATCCCCTACCGGGACAGGGGCGGCTTTCTTT. Protein product: CASSLSPTGTGAAFF.

This clonotype was counted between two and nine times. The chain combines TRBV20-1 with TRBJ2-1; TRBD2 aligns across 11 bases. Unmatched junction bases numbered 2, after V lost 4 bases and J lost 0 bases. Germline V gives CDR1 DFQATT, CDR2 SNEGSKA (reference sequence). The CDR3 is made up of 15 amino acids. The CDR3 protein is CSATSGRSSYNEQFF. The CDR3 nucleotides are TGCAGTGCTACTAGCGGGAGGAGCTCCTACAATGAGCAGTTCTTC.

The table lists this clonotype with a few counts. Germline is not matched at one junction end, which may reflect a read error. V gene TRBV5-1 combines with J gene TRBJ2-1; TRBD2 is a possible D gene (6 bases). The CDR3 contains 15 residues. Germline V lookup: CDR1 SGHRS, CDR2 YFSETQ. The CDR3 here is CTSSLNAGPLNEQFF. The DNA of the CDR3 is TGCACCAGCAGCTTGAATGCGGGACCCCTCAATGAACAGTTCTTC.

As for this clonotype: Just one base apart from a much larger clone, this may be a read error. As DNA, the CDR3 is TGTGCCAGCAGCAACCGGGGGGGCTACAATGAGCAGTACTTC. Translation: CASSNRGGYNEQYF. The genes are TRBV7-2 and TRBJ2-1, with 8 nucleotides matching TRBD2. The DNA matches TRBJ2-7 better at its end, which makes the J call doubtful. Germline lookup yields CDR1 SGHTA and CDR2 FQGNSA. The CDR3 runs to 14 residues.

This clonotype came up once. The chain uses TRBV28 and TRBJ2-5; 7 bases line up with TRBD1. Germline V gene data show CDR1 as MDHEN and CDR2 as SYDVKM. J lost 5 bases, V lost 2 bases, and 5 bases had no gene match. This CDR3 contains 14 residues. CDR3 sequence (DNA): TGTGCCAGCAGTTTAGGGACAGTCTTGGAGACCCAGTACTTC. It is translated as CASSLGTVLETQYF.

This clonotype was seen repeatedly, ten times or more. The gene calls are TRBV7-6 and TRBJ2-1; D not certain. V lost 2 bases, J lost 12 bases, and 14 bases lay in between. The germline V gene has CDR1 SGHVS and CDR2 FNYEAQ. This CDR3 region has 13 residues. CDR3 in amino acids: CASSLSRRETQFF. The CDR3 coding sequence is TGTGCCAGCAGCTTATCCAGAAGGGAAACGCAGTTCTTC.

This clonotype has only a few counts. The V and J genes are TRBV24-1 and TRBJ1-5; D not certain. Trimming pared 10 bases from V and 6 bases from J, leaving 15 bases between. This CDR3 is built from 13 residues. Germline CDR1 is KGHDR and CDR2 is SFDVKD. The CDR3 sequence is CATPYSDPQPQHF. CDR3 nucleotides: TGTGCCACGCCGTACAGTGATCCTCAGCCCCAGCATTTT.

Many counts were recorded for this clonotype. The CDR3 spells CAWTSSRNTEAFF. CDR3 bases: TGTGCCTGGACCTCATCTAGGAACACTGAAGCTTTCTTT. The chain combines TRBV30 with TRBJ1-1; no clear D gene. CDR1 and CDR2 from the germline V gene are GTSNPN and SVGIG (reference sequence). The CDR3 has 13 amino acids. V shed 4 bases and J shed 1 base, with 10 bases lying between them.

A single count supports this clonotype. The chain carries TRBV2 and TRBJ1-1; D remains unclear. The CDR3 contains 14 residues. V was pared by 6 bases and J by 6 bases, with 17 bases between. The germline CDR1 and CDR2 sequences are SNHLY and FYNNEI. CDR3 residues: CASSHTGGDSEAFF. CDR3 nucleotide sequence: TGTGCCAGCAGCCACACGGGAGGAGATTCTGAAGCTTTCTTT.

This clonotype has only a few counts. The J gene is TRBJ2-1, the V gene TRBV5-1; TRBD2 matches at 9 bases. The CDR3 has 13 residues. Looked up from germline, CDR1 is SGHRS and CDR2 is YFSETQ. V shed 2 bases, J shed 14 bases, and the junction held 8 bases outside the gene matches. The CDR3 sequence is CASSLEGREGEFF. DNA of the CDR3: TGCGCCAGCAGCTTAGAGGGGCGGGAGGGTGAGTTCTTC.

This rearrangement joins TRBV6-1 to TRBJ1-2, with D unresolved. Germline lookup yields CDR1 MNHNS and CDR2 SASEGT. There are 11 residues in the CDR3. V lost 7 bases and J lost 5, with 8 bases in between. The CDR3 nucleotides are TGTGCCAGCACAGAGGTATATGGCTACACCTTC. Translated: CASTEVYGYTF.

The J gene is TRBJ1-5, the V gene TRBV20-1; D is undetermined. The CDR3 is 12 amino acids. Germline V lookup: CDR1 DFQATT, CDR2 SNEGSKA (reference sequence). V was pared by 2 bases and J by 6 bases, with 8 bases between. CDR3 sequence: CSARLGLQPQHF. In DNA, the CDR3 is TGCAGTGCTAGACTCGGACTTCAGCCCCAGCATTTT.

This clonotype showed up many times. The chain combines TRBV29-1 with TRBJ1-5; D perhaps matches TRBD1 (5 bases). The V and J ends lost 4 bases and 0 bases respectively, with 7 bases between them. This CDR3 is 13 amino acids long. CDR1 SQVTM and CDR2 ANQGSEA come from the germline V gene. CDR3: CSVGGGSNQPQHF. CDR3 nucleotide sequence: TGCAGCGTTGGCGGGGGTAGCAATCAGCCCCAGCATTTT.